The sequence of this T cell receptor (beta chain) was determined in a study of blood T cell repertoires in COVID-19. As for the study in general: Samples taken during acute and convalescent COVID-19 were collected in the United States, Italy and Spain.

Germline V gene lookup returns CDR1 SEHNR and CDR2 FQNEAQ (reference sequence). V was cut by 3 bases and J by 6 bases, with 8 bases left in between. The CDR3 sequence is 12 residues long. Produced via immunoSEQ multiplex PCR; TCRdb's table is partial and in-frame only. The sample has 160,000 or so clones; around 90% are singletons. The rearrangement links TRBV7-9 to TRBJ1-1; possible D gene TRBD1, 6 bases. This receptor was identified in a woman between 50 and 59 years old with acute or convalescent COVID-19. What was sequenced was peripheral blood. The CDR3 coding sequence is TGTGCCAGCAGCTTGAAGGGGGCTGAAGCTTTCTTT. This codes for CASSLKGAEAFF.